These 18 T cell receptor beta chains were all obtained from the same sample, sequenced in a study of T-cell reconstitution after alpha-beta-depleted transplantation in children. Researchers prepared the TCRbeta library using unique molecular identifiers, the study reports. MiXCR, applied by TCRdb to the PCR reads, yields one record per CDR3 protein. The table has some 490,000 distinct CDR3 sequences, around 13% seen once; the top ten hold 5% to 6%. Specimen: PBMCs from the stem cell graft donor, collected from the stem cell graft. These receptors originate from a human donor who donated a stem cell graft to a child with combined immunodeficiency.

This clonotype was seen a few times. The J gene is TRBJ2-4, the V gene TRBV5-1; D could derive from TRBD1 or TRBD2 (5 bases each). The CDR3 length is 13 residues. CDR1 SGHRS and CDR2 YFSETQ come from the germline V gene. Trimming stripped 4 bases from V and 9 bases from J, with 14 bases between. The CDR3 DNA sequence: TGCGCCAGCAGCCTGGAGGCCCAGGGCATTCAGTACTTC. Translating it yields CASSLEAQGIQYF.

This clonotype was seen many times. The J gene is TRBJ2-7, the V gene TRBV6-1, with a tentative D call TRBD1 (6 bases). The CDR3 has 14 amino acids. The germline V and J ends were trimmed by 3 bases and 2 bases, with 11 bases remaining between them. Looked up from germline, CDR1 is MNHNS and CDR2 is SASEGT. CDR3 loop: CASSDRDTTYEQYF. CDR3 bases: TGTGCCAGCAGTGACCGGGACACTACCTACGAGCAGTACTTC.

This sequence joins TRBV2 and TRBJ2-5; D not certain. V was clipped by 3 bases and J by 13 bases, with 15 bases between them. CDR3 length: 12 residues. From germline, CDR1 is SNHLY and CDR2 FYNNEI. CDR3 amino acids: CASSDGNTSGYF. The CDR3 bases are TGTGCCAGCAGTGATGGGAACACCTCCGGGTACTTC.

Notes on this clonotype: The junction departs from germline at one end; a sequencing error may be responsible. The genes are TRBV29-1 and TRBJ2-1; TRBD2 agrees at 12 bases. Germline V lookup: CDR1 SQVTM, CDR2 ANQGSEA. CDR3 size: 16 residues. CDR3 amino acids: CSVGGLAGFNQDEQSF. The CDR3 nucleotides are TGCAGCGTTGGGGGACTAGCGGGTTTCAACCAGGATGAGCAGTCCTTC.

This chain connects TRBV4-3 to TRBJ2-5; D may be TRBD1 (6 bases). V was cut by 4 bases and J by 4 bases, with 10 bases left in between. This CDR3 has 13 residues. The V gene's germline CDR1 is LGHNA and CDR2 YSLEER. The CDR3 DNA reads TGCGCCAGCAGCCTCAGCAGGGGAGAGACCCAGTACTTC. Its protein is CASSLSRGETQYF.

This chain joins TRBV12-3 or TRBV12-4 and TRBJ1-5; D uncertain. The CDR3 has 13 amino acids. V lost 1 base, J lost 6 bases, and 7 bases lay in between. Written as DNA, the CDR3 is TGTGCCAGCAGTTTAGGACGGATTCAGCCCCAGCATTTT. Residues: CASSLGRIQPQHF.

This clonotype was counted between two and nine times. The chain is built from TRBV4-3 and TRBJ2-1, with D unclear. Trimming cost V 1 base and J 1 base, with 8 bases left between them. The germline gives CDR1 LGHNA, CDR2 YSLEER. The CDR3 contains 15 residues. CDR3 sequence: CASSQAQRSYNEQFF. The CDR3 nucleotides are TGCGCCAGCAGCCAAGCACAGAGATCCTACAATGAGCAGTTCTTC.

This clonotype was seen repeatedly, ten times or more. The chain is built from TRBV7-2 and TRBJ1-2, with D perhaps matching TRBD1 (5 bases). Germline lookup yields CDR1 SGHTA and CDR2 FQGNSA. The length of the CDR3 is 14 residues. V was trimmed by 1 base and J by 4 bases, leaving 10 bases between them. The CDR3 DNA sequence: TGTGCCAGCAGCTTAGAGGCCGGGGGCTATGGCTACACCTTC. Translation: CASSLEAGGYGYTF. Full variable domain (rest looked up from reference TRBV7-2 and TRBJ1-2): GAGVSQSPSNKVTEKGKDVELRCDPISGHTALYWYRQSLGQGLEFLIYFQGNSAPDKSGLPSDRFSAERTGGSVSTLTIQRTQQEDSAVYLCASSLEAGGYGYTFGSGTRLTVV.

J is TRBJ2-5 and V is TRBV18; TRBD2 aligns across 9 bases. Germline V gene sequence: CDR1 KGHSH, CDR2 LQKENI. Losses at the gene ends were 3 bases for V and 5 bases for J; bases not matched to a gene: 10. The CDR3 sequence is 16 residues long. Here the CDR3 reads CASSPASGERTETQYF. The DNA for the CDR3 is TGTGCCAGCTCACCGGCTAGCGGGGAGCGAACGGAGACCCAGTACTTC.

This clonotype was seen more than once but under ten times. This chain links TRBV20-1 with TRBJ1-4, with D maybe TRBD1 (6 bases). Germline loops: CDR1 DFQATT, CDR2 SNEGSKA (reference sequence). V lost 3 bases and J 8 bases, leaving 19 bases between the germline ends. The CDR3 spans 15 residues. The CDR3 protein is CSASPRQAAKEKLFF. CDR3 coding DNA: TGCAGTGCTAGCCCCCGACAGGCCGCCAAGGAAAAACTGTTTTTT.

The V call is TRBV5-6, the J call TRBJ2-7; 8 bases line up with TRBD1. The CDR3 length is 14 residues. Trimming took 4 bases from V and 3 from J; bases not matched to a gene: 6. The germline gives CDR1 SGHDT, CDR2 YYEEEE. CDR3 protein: CASSNVTGGYEQYF. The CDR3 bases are TGTGCCAGCAGCAACGTTACAGGGGGCTACGAGCAGTACTTC.

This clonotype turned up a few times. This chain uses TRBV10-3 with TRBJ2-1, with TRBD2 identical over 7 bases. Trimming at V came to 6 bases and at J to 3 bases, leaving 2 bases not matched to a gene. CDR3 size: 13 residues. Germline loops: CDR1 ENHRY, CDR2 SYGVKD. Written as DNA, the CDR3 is TGTGCCATCAGGGGAGGGGACTACAATGAGCAGTTCTTC. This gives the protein CAIRGGDYNEQFF.

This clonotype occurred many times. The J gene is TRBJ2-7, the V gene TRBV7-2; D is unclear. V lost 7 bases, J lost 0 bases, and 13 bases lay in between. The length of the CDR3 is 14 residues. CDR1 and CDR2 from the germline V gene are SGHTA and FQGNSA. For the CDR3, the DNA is TGTGCCAGCACCCAAAACCAACCCTCCTACGAGCAGTACTTC. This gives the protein CASTQNQPSYEQYF.

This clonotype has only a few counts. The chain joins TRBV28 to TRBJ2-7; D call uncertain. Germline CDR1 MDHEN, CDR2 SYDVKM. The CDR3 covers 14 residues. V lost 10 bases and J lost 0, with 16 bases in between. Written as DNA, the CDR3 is TGTGCCATCCAAAGCCCCAGGACCTCCTACGAGCAGTACTTC. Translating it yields CAIQSPRTSYEQYF.

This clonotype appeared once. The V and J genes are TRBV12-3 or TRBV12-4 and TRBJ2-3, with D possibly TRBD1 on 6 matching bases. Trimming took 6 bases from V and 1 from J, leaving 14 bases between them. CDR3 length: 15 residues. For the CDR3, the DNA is TGTGCCAGCAGCACCGGGACACCCGGCACAGATACGCAGTATTTT. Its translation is CASSTGTPGTDTQYF.

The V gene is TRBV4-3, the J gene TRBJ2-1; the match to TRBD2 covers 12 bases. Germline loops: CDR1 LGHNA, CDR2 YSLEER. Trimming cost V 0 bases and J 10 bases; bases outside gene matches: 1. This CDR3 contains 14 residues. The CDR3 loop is CASSQDTSGREQFF. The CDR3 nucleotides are TGCGCCAGCAGCCAAGATACTAGCGGGAGGGAGCAGTTCTTC.

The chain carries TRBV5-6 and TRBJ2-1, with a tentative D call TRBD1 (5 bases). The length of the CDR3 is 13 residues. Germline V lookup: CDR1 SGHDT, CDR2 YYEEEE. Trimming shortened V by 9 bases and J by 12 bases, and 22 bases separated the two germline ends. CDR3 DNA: TGTGCCATGAGCCGGCAACCCGAAAGGGGGCAGTTCTTC. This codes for CAMSRQPERGQFF.

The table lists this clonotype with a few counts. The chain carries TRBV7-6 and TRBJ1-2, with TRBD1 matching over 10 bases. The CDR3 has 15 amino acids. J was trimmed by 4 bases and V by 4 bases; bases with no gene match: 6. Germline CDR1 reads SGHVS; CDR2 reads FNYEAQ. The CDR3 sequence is CASSSRGTGAYGYTF. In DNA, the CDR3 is TGTGCCAGCAGCTCTCGTGGGACAGGGGCCTATGGCTACACCTTC.